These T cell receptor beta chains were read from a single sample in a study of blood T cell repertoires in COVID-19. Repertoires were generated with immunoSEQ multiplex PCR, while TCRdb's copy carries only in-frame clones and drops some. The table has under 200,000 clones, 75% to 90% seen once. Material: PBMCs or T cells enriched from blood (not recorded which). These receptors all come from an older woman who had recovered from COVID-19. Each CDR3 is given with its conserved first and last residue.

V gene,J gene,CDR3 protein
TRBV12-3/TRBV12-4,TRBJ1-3,CASSTSTGNTIYF
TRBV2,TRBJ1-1,CASSAGLWTEAFF
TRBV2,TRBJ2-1,CASSPPPGAERSNEQFF
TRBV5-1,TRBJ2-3,CASSLAVTDTQYF
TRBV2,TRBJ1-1,CASSEDPRGWAFF
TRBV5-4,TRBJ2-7,CASSLASGPRGEQYF
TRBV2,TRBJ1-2,CASSEQGYYGYTF
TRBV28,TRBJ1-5,CASSFSDRPNQPQHF
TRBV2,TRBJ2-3,CASSVRSGQVGDTQYF
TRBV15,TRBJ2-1,CATSRGGRGINNEQFF
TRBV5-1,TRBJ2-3,CASSLGLAESTDTQYF
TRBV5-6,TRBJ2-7,CASSLGIGQGAHEQYF
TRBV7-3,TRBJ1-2,CASSLGGGQGYTF
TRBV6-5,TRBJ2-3,CASRPGFSTDTQYF
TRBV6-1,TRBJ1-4,CASSENLSGKLFF
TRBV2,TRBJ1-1,CASNGGRDTEAFF
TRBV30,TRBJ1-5,CAWATGNGGPQHF
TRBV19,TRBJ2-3,CASSTRDFTDTQYF
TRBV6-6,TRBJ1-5,CASSYGEGGQPQHF
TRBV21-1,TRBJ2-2,CASSYRGPNTGELFF
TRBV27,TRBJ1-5,CASSSSIRNQPQHF
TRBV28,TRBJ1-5,CASRQGSQPQHF
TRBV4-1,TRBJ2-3,CASSQPGTDTQYF
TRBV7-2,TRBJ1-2,CASSQVGSNLYYGYTF
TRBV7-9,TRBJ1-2,CASSTTLTGAGYTF
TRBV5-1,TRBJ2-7,CASSLSTGGMGEQYF
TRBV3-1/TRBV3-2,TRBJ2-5,CASSLGQGAKTQYF
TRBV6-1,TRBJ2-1,CASSESLAGHNEQFF
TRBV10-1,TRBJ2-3,CASSASGSRADTQYF
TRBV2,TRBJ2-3,CASLLVRDTQYF
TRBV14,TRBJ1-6,CASSHDRSSPLHF
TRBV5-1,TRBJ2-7,CASSFDGLGSLEQYF
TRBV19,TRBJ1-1,CASSEAPTRLAFF
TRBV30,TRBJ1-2,CAWSVVGAGGYTF
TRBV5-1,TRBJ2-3,CASRDYSGTDTQYF
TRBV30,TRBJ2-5,CAWSNGDYQETQYF
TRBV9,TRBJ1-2,CASSPRIGDYYGYTF
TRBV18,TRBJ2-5,CASSPVAGQETQYF
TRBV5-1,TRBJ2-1,CASSLEYSYNEQFF
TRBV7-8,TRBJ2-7,CASSSGHYYEQYF
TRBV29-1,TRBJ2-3,CSVDLQGTDTQYF
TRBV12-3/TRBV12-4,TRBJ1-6,CASSLPGSPLHF
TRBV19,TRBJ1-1,CASSINGGEAEAFF
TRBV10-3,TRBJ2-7,CAIRSQGRASSYEQYF
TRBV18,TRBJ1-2,CASSPGQGSTGYTF
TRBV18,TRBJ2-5,CASSPELGGRETQYF
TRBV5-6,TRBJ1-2,CASSPRQGNGYTF
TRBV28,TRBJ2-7,CASSLNPSGSYEQYF
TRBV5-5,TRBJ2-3,CASSLGLAGGDTQYF